A selection of T cell receptor beta chains follows, all from one sample in a study of blood T cell repertoires in COVID-19. Only in-frame clones appear in the TCRdb table, and some are missing; sequencing was by immunoSEQ multiplex PCR. Among approximately 170,000 clones listed, about four fifths were seen once. The sequenced sample was peripheral blood. Every receptor here comes from a woman at least 80 years old with COVID-19, enrolled during active disease. Both conserved end residues are part of each CDR3. Clone size is not always given. Where it is, it says once, few, many or a class for expanded clones.

clone_size,v_call,j_call,cdr3_aa
NA,TRBV10-3,TRBJ2-2,CAINRGGGGKLSTGELFF
few,TRBV5-6,TRBJ2-7,CASSLDLVRYEQYF
NA,TRBV4-2,TRBJ2-5,CASSPTSGDLTQYF
once,TRBV7-9,TRBJ2-1,CASSASGPYNEQFF
NA,TRBV7-3,TRBJ1-6,CASSLGLPENSPLHF
NA,TRBV6-2/TRBV6-3,TRBJ2-3,CASSRGMVAILYDTQYF
NA,TRBV5-1,TRBJ2-1,CASSLVAGPYNEQFF
NA,TRBV6-5,TRBJ1-2,CASSYKGRIYGYTF
NA,TRBV18,TRBJ2-1,CASSLLDSWNEQFF
NA,TRBV7-2,TRBJ1-5,CASSLNRGNQPQHF